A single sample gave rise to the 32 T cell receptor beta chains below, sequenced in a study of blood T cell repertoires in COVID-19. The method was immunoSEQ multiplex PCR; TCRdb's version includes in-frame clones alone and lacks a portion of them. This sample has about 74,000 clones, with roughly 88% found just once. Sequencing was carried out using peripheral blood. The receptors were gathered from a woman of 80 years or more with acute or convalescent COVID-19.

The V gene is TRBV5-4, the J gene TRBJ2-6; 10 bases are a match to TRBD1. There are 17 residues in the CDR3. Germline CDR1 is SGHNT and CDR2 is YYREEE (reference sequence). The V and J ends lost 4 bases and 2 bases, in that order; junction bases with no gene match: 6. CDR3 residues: CASSTPGQGPGANVLTF. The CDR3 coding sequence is TGTGCCAGCAGCACACCGGGACAGGGGCCTGGGGCCAACGTCCTGACTTTC.

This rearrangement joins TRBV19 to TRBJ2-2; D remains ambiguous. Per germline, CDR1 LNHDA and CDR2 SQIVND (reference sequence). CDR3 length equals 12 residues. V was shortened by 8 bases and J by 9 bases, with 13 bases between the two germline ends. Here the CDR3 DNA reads TGTGCCAGTCACCATGAGCCGCGGGAGCTGTTTTTT. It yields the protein CASHHEPRELFF.

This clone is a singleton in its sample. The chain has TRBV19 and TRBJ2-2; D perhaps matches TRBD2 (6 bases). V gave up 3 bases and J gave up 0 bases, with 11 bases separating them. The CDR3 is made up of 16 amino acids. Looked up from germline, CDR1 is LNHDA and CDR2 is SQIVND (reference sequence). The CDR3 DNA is TGTGCCAGTAGTATTCGGGGCGGGGCGAACACCGGGGAGCTGTTTTTT. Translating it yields CASSIRGGANTGELFF.

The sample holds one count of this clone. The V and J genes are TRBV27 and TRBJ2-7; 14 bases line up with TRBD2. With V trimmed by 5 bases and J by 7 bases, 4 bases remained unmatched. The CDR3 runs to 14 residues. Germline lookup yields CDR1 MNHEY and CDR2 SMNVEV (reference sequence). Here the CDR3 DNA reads TGTGCCAGCAGTCTGGGACTAGCGGGAGTTGAGCAGTACTTC. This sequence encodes CASSLGLAGVEQYF.

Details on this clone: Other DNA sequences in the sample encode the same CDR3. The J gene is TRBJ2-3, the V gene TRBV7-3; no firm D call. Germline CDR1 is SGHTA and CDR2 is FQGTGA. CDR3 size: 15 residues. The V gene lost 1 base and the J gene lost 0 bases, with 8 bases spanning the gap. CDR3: CASSLSGRSTDTQYF. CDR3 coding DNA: TGTGCCAGCAGCTTAAGTGGCAGAAGCACAGATACGCAGTATTTT.

This CDR3 is CASSQGEGTSNQPQHF. DNA for the CDR3: TGTGCCAGCAGCCAAGGAGAGGGCACTAGCAATCAGCCCCAGCATTTT. The J gene is TRBJ1-5, the V gene TRBV4-2; D is uncertain. The germline V gene has CDR1 LGHNA and CDR2 YNFKEQ. The CDR3 is 16 amino acids. Deletions cut 1 base from V and 0 bases from J, with 10 bases between.

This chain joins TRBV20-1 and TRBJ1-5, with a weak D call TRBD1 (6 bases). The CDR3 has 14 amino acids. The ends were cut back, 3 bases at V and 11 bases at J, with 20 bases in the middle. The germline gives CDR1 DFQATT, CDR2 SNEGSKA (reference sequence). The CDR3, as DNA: TGCAGTGCTAGTAAAGGACAGTCCAAAGGGGCCCAGCATTTT. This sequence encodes CSASKGQSKGAQHF.

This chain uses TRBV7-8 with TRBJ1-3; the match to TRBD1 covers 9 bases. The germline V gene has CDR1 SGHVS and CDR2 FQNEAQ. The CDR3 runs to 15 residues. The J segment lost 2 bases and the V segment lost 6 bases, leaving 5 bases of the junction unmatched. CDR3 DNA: TGTGCCAGCAGACAGGGACAGGGCACTGGAAACACCATATATTTT. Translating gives CASRQGQGTGNTIYF.

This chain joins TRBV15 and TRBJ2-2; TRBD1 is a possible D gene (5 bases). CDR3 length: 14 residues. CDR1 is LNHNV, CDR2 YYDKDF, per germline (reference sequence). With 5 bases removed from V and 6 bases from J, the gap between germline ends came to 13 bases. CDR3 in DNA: TGTGCCACCAGCCTTGGGGCATTATCCGGGGAGCTGTTTTTT. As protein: CATSLGALSGELFF.

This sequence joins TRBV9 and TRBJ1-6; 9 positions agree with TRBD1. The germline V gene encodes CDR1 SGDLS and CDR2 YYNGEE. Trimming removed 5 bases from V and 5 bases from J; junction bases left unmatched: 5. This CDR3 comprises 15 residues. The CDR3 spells CASSRQGGDNSPLHF. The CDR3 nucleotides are TGTGCCAGCAGTCGACAGGGGGGTGATAATTCACCCCTCCACTTT. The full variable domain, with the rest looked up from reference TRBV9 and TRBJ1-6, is DSGVTQTPKHLITATGQRVTLRCSPRSGDLSVYWYQQSLDQGLQFLIQYYNGEERAKGNILERFSAQQFPDLHSELNLSSLELGDSALYFCASSRQGGDNSPLHFGNGTRLTVT.

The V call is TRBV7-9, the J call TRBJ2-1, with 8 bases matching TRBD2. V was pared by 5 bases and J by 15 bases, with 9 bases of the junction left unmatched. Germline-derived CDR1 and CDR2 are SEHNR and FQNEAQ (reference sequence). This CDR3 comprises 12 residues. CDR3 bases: TGTGCCAGCAGCGTGGACGGGGGGGCCTTGTTCTTC. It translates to CASSVDGGALFF.

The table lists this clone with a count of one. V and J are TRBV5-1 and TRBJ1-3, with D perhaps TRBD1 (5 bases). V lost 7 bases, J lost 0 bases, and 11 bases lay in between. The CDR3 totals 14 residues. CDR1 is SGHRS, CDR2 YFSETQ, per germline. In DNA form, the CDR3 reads TGCGCCAGCTCCGAGGGACTCTCTGGAAACACCATATATTTT. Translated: CASSEGLSGNTIYF.

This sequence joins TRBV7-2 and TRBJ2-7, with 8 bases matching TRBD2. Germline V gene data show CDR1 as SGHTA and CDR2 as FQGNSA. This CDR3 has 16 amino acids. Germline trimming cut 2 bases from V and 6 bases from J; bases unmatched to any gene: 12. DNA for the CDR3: TGTGCCAGCAGCTTATCCCCGGGACTAGGGTCTCTCGAGCAGTACTTC. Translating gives CASSLSPGLGSLEQYF.

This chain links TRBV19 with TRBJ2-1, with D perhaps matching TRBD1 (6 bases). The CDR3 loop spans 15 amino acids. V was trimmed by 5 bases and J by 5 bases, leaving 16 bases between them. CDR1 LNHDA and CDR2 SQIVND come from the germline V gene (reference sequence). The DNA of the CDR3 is TGTGCCAGTAGTCCTCGGACAGATCCAAACAATGAGCAGTTCTTC. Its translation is CASSPRTDPNNEQFF.

CDR3 protein: CASSQELGDNEQFF. DNA of the CDR3: TGCGCCAGCAGCCAAGAACTGGGAGATAATGAGCAGTTCTTC. J is TRBJ2-1 and V is TRBV4-3; D perhaps matches TRBD2 (5 bases). The CDR3 is 14 residues long. V lost 0 bases to trimming and J lost 7 bases, with 10 bases between them. CDR1 and CDR2 from the germline V gene are LGHNA and YSLEER.

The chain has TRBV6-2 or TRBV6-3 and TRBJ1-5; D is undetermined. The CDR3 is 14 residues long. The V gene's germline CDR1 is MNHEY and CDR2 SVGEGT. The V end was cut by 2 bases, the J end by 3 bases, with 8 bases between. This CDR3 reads CASSYQVLNQPQHF. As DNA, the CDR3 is TGTGCCAGCAGTTACCAGGTCCTCAATCAGCCCCAGCATTTT.

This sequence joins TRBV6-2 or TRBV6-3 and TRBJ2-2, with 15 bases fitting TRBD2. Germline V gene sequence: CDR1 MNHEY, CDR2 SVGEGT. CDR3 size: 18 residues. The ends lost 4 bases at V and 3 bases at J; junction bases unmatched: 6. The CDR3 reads CASSFGLAGGRYTGELFF. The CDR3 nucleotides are TGTGCCAGCAGTTTCGGACTAGCGGGGGGGCGGTACACCGGGGAGCTGTTTTTT.

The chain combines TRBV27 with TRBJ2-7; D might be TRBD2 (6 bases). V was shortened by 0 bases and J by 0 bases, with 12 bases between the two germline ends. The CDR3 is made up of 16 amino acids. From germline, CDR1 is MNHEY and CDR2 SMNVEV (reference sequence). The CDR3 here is CASSLSHQTSSYEQYF. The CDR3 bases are TGTGCCAGCAGTTTATCCCACCAGACTAGCTCCTACGAGCAGTACTTC.

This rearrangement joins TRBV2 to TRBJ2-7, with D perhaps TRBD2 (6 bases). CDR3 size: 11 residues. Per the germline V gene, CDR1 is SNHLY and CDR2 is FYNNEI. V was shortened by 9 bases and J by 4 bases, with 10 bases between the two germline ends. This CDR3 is CASGGEYEQYF. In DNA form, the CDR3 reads TGTGCCAGTGGAGGGGAATACGAGCAGTACTTC. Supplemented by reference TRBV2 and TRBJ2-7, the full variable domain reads EPEVTQTPSHQVTQMGQEVILRCVPISNHLYFYWYRQILGQKVEFLVSFYNNEISEKSEIFDDQFSVERPDGSNFTLKIRSTKLEDSAMYFCASGGEYEQYFGPGTRLTVT.

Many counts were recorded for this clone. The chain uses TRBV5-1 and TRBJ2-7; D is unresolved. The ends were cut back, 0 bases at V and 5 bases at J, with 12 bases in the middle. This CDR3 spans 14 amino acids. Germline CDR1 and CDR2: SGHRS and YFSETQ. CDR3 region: CASSLVSGSNEQYF. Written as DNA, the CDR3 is TGCGCCAGCAGCTTGGTGTCCGGGTCCAACGAGCAGTACTTC.

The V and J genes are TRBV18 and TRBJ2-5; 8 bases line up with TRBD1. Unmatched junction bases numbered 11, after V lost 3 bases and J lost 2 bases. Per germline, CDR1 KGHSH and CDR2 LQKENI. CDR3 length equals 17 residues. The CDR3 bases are TGTGCCAGCTCACCCCCGGACAGGGAACGAATACAAGAGACCCAGTACTTC. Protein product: CASSPPDRERIQETQYF.

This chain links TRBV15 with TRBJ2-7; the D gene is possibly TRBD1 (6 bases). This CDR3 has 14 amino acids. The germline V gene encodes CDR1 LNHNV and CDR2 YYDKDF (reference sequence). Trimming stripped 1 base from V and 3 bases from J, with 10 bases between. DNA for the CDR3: TGTGCCACCAGCAGAGTCCAGGGGAGCTACGAGCAGTACTTC. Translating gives CATSRVQGSYEQYF.

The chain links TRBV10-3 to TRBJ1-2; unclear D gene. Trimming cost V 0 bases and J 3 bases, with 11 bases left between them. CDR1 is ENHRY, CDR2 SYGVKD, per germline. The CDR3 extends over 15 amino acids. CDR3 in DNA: TGTGCCATCAGTGAGTCGAAATTCGGGGACTATGGCTACACCTTC. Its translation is CAISESKFGDYGYTF.

CDR3 sequence reads: CASSPQGPLNEKLFF. CDR3 DNA sequence: TGCGCCAGCAGCCCACAGGGTCCTCTCAATGAAAAACTGTTTTTT. The chain recombines TRBV5-1 with TRBJ1-4; D perhaps matches TRBD1 (6 bases). Germline CDR1 reads SGHRS; CDR2 reads YFSETQ. V was clipped by 4 bases and J by 5 bases, with 15 bases between them. The CDR3 length is 15 residues.

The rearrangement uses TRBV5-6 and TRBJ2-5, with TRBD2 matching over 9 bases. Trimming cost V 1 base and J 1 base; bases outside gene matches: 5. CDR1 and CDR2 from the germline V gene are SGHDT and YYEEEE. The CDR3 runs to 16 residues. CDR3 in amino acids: CASSLIASGIQETQYF. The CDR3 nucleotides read TGTGCCAGCAGCTTGATCGCTAGCGGGATCCAAGAGACCCAGTACTTC.

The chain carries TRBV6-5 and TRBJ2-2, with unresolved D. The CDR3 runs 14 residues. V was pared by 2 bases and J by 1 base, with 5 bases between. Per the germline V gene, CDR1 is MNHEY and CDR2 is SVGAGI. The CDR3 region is CASSYGRNTGELFF. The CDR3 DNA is TGTGCCAGCAGTTACGGCAGGAACACCGGGGAGCTGTTTTTT.

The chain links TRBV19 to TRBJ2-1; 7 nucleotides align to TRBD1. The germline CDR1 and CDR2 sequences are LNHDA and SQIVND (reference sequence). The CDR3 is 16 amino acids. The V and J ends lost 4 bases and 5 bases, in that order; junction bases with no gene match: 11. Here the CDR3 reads CASSKRTGRGDNEQFF. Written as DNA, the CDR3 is TGTGCCAGTAGTAAACGGACAGGCCGGGGCGACAATGAGCAGTTCTTC. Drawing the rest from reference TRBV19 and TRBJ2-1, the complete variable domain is DGGITQSPKYLFRKEGQNVTLSCEQNLNHDAMYWYRQDPGQGLRLIYYSQIVNDFQKGDIAEGYSVSREKKESFPLTVTSAQKNPTAFYLCASSKRTGRGDNEQFFGPGTRLTVL.

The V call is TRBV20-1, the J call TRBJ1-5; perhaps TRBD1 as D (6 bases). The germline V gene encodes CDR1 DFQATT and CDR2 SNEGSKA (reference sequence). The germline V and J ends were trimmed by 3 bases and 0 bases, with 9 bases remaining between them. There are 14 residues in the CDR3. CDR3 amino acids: CSASTGNSNQPQHF. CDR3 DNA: TGCAGTGCTAGTACAGGGAATAGCAATCAGCCCCAGCATTTT.

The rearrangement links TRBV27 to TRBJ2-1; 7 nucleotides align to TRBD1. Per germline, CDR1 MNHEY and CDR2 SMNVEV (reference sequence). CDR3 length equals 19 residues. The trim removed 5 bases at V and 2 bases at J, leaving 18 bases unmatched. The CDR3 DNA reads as TGTGCCAGCAGTGCAAGGGGGACAGACACTAGACGGCCCTACAATGAGCAGTTCTTC. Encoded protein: CASSARGTDTRRPYNEQFF.

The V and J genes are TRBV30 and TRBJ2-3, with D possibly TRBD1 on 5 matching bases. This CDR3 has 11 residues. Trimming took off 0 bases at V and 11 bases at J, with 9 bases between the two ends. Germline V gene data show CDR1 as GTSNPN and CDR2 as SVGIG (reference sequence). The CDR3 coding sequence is TGTGCCTGGAGTGTAGGGGTTTGGCAGTATTTT. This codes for CAWSVGVWQYF.

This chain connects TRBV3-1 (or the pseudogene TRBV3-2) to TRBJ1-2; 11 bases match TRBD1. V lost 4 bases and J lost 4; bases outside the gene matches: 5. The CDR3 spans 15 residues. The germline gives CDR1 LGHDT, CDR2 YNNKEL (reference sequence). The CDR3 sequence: CASSPRTGGSYGYTF. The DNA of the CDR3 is TGTGCCAGCAGCCCCCGGACAGGGGGCAGCTATGGCTACACCTTC.

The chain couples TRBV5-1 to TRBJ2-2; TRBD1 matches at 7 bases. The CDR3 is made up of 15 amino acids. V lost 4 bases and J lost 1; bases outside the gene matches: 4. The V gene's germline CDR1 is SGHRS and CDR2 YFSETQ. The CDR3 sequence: CASSQRTGNTGELFF. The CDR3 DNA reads TGCGCCAGCAGCCAGCGGACAGGGAACACCGGGGAGCTGTTTTTT.